These 2 T cell receptor beta chains were all obtained from the same sample, sequenced in a study of OX40 agonist ivuxolimab in advanced cancers. Clones were read by immunoSEQ multiplex PCR, and TCRdb kept only the in-frame ones, dropping some. The sample has roughly 48,000 clones; 65% to 90% are singletons. Sequenced material: CD4+ or CD8+ T cells sorted from blood, taken in a trial of the OX40 agonist ivuxolimab. The source of these receptors is an adult with an advanced solid tumor such as melanoma, head and neck, liver or kidney cancer.

The chain links TRBV4-1 to TRBJ2-1; TRBD1 agrees at 11 bases. The J segment lost 4 bases and the V segment lost 6 bases, leaving 5 bases of the junction unmatched. This CDR3 has 15 residues. Germline V gene data show CDR1 as MGHRA and CDR2 as YSYEKL. In DNA, the CDR3 is TGCGCCAGCAGTTACGGGACAGGGGGATACAATGAGCAGTTCTTC. Translated, it gives CASSYGTGGYNEQFF.

This clone was detected once. The chain carries TRBV4-2 and TRBJ2-5; TRBD2 is a possible D gene (7 bases). The V and J ends lost 0 bases and 5 bases respectively, with 13 bases between them. The CDR3 length is 15 residues. CDR1 is LGHNA and CDR2 is YNFKEQ in the germline V gene. The CDR3 region is CASSQDGGGPETQYF. The CDR3 region has the DNA TGTGCCAGCAGCCAAGATGGGGGGGGGCCCGAGACCCAGTACTTC.